This T cell receptor (beta chain) was documented in a study of blood T cells in healthy people across ages. The CDR3 runs to 14 residues. The V and J ends lost 4 bases and 4 bases respectively, with 13 bases between them. CDR1 is SEHNR and CDR2 is FQNEAQ in the germline V gene (reference sequence). A second 7 to 11 cycle PCR used barcoded and J-beta primers. One entry per CDR3 protein results from TCRdb running MiXCR on the 5' RACE reads. The table shows roughly 560,000 distinct CDR3 sequences, with 24% occurring only once. This clonotype was counted between two and nine times. The same specimen was also included in a second study, on T cells of mothers and their children.

The V gene is TRBV7-9, the J gene TRBJ2-5; D uncertain. This receptor was obtained from a boy aged 10-17 years in good health. The sequenced sample consisted of blood. CDR3 sequence: CASSSPLGIETQYF. CDR3 nucleotide sequence: TGTGCCAGCAGCTCCCCCCTGGGGATAGAGACCCAGTACTTC.